This TCR beta chain was captured by sequencing in a study of low-dose radiotherapy and immunotherapy resistance in tumors. In regard to this clonotype: A much larger clone lies one base from this, so it may be a read error.

TRAV- and TRBV-specific primers primed first-strand cDNA, covering alpha and beta chains. Amplification, which lasted around 22 PCR cycles, used a constant-region primer and V-primer adapter to amplify TCRs. One entry per CDR3 protein, called by TCRdb with MiXCR from the reads. The table lists some 82,000 distinct CDR3 sequences, 15% to 20% of them singletons. Trimming took 4 bases from V and 1 from J, leaving 14 bases between them. This CDR3 has 15 amino acids. Looked up from germline, CDR1 is MGHRA and CDR2 is YSYEKL. The time point: before trial treatment. The V and J genes are TRBV4-1 and TRBJ2-7, with D perhaps TRBD1 (6 bases). Sequencing used PBMCs, obtained before treatment. This receptor was taken from a male donor with prostate cancer. CDR3 sequence: CASSPGHPNSYEQYF. CDR3 DNA sequence: TGCGCCAGCAGCCCGGGACACCCAAATTCCTACGAGCAGTACTTC.